Here is one T cell receptor (beta chain) with its context. Germline V CDR1 and CDR2: LNHDA, SQIVND (reference sequence). This CDR3 region has 15 residues. The V and J ends lost 6 bases and 4 bases, in that order; junction bases with no gene match: 4. This sample is part of a study of blood T cell repertoires in COVID-19. This table comes from immunoSEQ multiplex PCR, and its TCRdb copy is limited to in-frame clones, with some not included. The sample includes over 90,000 clones, approximately 89% of them seen just once. The chain carries TRBV19 and TRBJ1-3, with 12 positions matching TRBD1. Input material: peripheral blood. This clonotype was sampled from a woman aged 80 or older in a cohort sampled during active COVID-19. The CDR3 is CASRGQGALGNTIYF. CDR3 nucleotide sequence: TGTGCCAGTAGGGGACAGGGGGCATTGGGAAACACCATATATTTT.